Listed here are 19 T cell receptor beta chains from one sample, sequenced in a study of memory CD4+ T cells and cytomegalovirus serostatus. Sequencing was performed with immunoSEQ multiplex PCR; in TCRdb, only in-frame clones are kept and a portion is missing. This table holds 45,000 to 70,000 clones, approximately 82% found once. Single viable CD3+CD4+CD8-CD45RO+ cells were sorted as the memory CD4+ T cells. The sample comprised memory CD4+ T cells from blood. The receptors were gathered from an adult in good health and CMV-seronegative. Some clones in this sample may be carry-over from other donors' samples.

As concerns this clone: Other DNA sequences from this sample encode an identical CDR3 as well. The J gene is TRBJ2-7, the V gene TRBV28; D call uncertain. Trimming cost V 4 bases and J 3 bases, with 7 bases left between them. Germline lookup yields CDR1 MDHEN and CDR2 SYDVKM. The CDR3 contains 12 residues. In DNA, the CDR3 is TGTGCCAGCAGTTCCCAGCTCTACGAGCAGTACTTC. It is translated as CASSSQLYEQYF. Drawing the rest from reference TRBV28 and TRBJ2-7, the complete variable domain is DVKVTQSSRYLVKRTGEKVFLECVQDMDHENMFWYRQDPGLGLRLIYFSYDVKMKEKGDIPEGYSVSREKKERFSLILESASTNQTSMYLCASSSQLYEQYFGPGTRLTVT.

The rearrangement joins TRBV7-2 to TRBJ2-7; no clear D gene. Trimming removed 5 bases from V and 4 bases from J, with 15 bases in between. Germline lookup yields CDR1 SGHTA and CDR2 FQGNSA. This CDR3 has 14 amino acids. The CDR3: CASSASIGSYEQYF. The DNA of the CDR3 is TGTGCCAGCAGCGCCTCCATCGGATCATACGAGCAGTACTTC.

Only one count was recorded for this clone. This chain links TRBV11-2 with TRBJ1-2; 7 bases line up with TRBD1. The CDR3 loop spans 13 amino acids. Trimming cost V 5 bases and J 8 bases; bases outside gene matches: 8. CDR1 SGHAT and CDR2 FQNNGV come from the germline V gene. The CDR3, as DNA: TGTGCCAGCAGCCTTACGACAGGGTGGGGCTACACCTTC. Translating gives CASSLTTGWGYTF.

The rearrangement uses TRBV30 and TRBJ1-5; the D gene is possibly TRBD1 (5 bases). Looked up from germline, CDR1 is GTSNPN and CDR2 is SVGIG (reference sequence). The CDR3 sequence is 13 residues long. Trimming stripped 5 bases from V and 3 bases from J, with 11 bases between. Written as DNA, the CDR3 is TGTGCCTGGCGACAGAATAACAATCAGCCCCAGCATTTT. Protein: CAWRQNNNQPQHF.

The chain combines TRBV7-2 with TRBJ2-7; D uncertain. The CDR3 is made up of 12 amino acids. Trimming removed 1 base at V and 7 bases at J, with 8 bases between. Germline V CDR1 and CDR2: SGHTA, FQGNSA. The DNA for the CDR3 is TGTGCCAGCAGCTTAGAAAAGGGTGAGCAGTACTTC. Translating gives CASSLEKGEQYF.

This sequence joins TRBV30 and TRBJ2-7, with a possible D match to TRBD2 (5 bases). V lost 0 bases, J lost 7 bases, and 13 bases lay in between. Germline loops: CDR1 GTSNPN, CDR2 SVGIG (reference sequence). The CDR3 loop spans 13 amino acids. Written as DNA, the CDR3 is TGTGCCTGGAGTGTATTCGGGATGGGGGAGCAGTACTTC. It is translated as CAWSVFGMGEQYF.

The chain couples TRBV28 to TRBJ1-5, with D unclear. The ends were cut back, 2 bases at V and 0 bases at J, with 14 bases in the middle. CDR1 MDHEN and CDR2 SYDVKM come from the germline V gene. The CDR3 consists of 17 residues. In nucleotides, the CDR3 is TGTGCCAGCAGTTTAGCCCCCCGTGCTATTAGCAATCAGCCCCAGCATTTT. It codes for CASSLAPRAISNQPQHF. The full variable domain, its missing parts supplied by reference TRBV28 and TRBJ1-5, is DVKVTQSSRYLVKRTGEKVFLECVQDMDHENMFWYRQDPGLGLRLIYFSYDVKMKEKGDIPEGYSVSREKKERFSLILESASTNQTSMYLCASSLAPRAISNQPQHFGDGTRLSIL.

This chain links TRBV29-1 with TRBJ1-3, with D unresolved. Germline V gene data show CDR1 as SQVTM and CDR2 as ANQGSEA. This CDR3 has 14 amino acids. With 6 bases removed from V and 2 bases from J, the gap between germline ends came to 14 bases. The CDR3 DNA reads TGCAGCGTGAGCCGAGACTTAACTGGAAACACCATATATTTT. Translating gives CSVSRDLTGNTIYF.

This clone was seen a few times. The genes are TRBV27 and TRBJ1-5; tentatively, D is TRBD1 (5 bases). Trimming removed 6 bases from V and 6 bases from J, with 15 bases in between. The CDR3 has 14 amino acids. Germline V lookup: CDR1 MNHEY, CDR2 SMNVEV (reference sequence). Here the CDR3 DNA reads TGTGCCAGCAGCATAAACAGGATCGGTCAGCCCCAGCATTTT. Translating gives CASSINRIGQPQHF.

The genes are TRBV6-4 and TRBJ2-3; D ambiguous. This CDR3 spans 16 amino acids. Per the germline V gene, CDR1 is MRHNA and CDR2 is SNTAGT. V lost 4 bases, J lost 6 bases, and 20 bases lay in between. This chain's CDR3 is CASSGLRAFMWDTQYF. CDR3 DNA: TGTGCCAGCAGTGGGTTAAGGGCGTTCATGTGGGATACGCAGTATTTT.

The rearrangement links TRBV2 to TRBJ1-2, with TRBD1 matching 7 bases. The CDR3 consists of 14 residues. Trimming cost V 7 bases and J 6 bases; bases outside gene matches: 11. The germline CDR1 and CDR2 sequences are SNHLY and FYNNEI. The CDR3, as DNA: TGTGCCAGCACCGCATCCGGGACAGTAGATGGCTACACCTTC. Its translation: CASTASGTVDGYTF.

This clone was seen more than once but under ten times. The chain combines TRBV27 with TRBJ2-2; D is perhaps TRBD2 (6 bases). The germline gives CDR1 MNHEY, CDR2 SMNVEV (reference sequence). The ends were cut back, 10 bases at V and 7 bases at J, with 16 bases in the middle. CDR3 length: 13 amino acids. As DNA, the CDR3 is TGTGCCACCCAGCGGGTGAGGTTCGGGGAGCTGTTTTTT. It is translated as CATQRVRFGELFF.

This clone has more than one count but fewer than ten. J is TRBJ1-6 and V is TRBV5-1; D ambiguous. This CDR3 has 14 amino acids. The V end was cut by 3 bases, the J end by 0 bases, with 4 bases between. Germline assignment: CDR1 SGHRS and CDR2 YFSETQ. CDR3 nucleotides: TGCGCCAGCAGCTACAGCTCCTATAATTCACCCCTCCACTTT. Translation gives CASSYSSYNSPLHF.

The chain couples TRBV30 to TRBJ2-7, with D possibly TRBD2 on 6 matching bases. The CDR3 is 14 residues long. Germline V gene data show CDR1 as GTSNPN and CDR2 as SVGIG (reference sequence). The V end was cut by 2 bases, the J end by 2 bases, with 13 bases between. CDR3 nucleotide sequence: TGTGCCTGGAGTAGGGCGGGGTGGGCCTACGAGCAGTACTTC. As protein: CAWSRAGWAYEQYF.

The rearrangement joins TRBV6-1 to TRBJ1-6; unclear D gene. Trimming took off 3 bases at V and 8 bases at J, with 14 bases between the two ends. This CDR3 comprises 15 residues. Germline loops: CDR1 MNHNS, CDR2 SASEGT. The CDR3 sequence: CASSELRMEDSPLHF. DNA for the CDR3: TGTGCCAGCAGTGAGCTACGGATGGAGGATTCACCCCTCCACTTT.

The chain joins TRBV7-9 to TRBJ1-1, with D perhaps matching TRBD1 (6 bases). Trimming took 5 bases from V and 5 from J, leaving 21 bases between them. CDR1 is SEHNR and CDR2 is FQNEAQ in the germline V gene (reference sequence). This CDR3 has 16 amino acids. DNA of the CDR3: TGTGCCAGCAGCCTAAGGGGGGGGGCCGGTGGAACTGAAGCTTTCTTT. This gives the protein CASSLRGGAGGTEAFF.

The CDR3 sequence is CASSVGTWSPLHF. The CDR3 DNA is TGTGCCAGCAGCGTAGGGACGTGGTCACCCCTCCACTTT. The V and J genes are TRBV9 and TRBJ1-6; no reliable D call. There are 13 residues in the CDR3. Germline V gene data show CDR1 as SGDLS and CDR2 as YYNGEE. Trimming cost V 0 bases and J 10 bases, with 8 bases left between them. The full variable domain, its missing parts supplied by reference TRBV9 and TRBJ1-6, is DSGVTQTPKHLITATGQRVTLRCSPRSGDLSVYWYQQSLDQGLQFLIQYYNGEERAKGNILERFSAQQFPDLHSELNLSSLELGDSALYFCASSVGTWSPLHFGNGTRLTVT.

The gene calls are TRBV27 and TRBJ2-1; 8 positions match TRBD1. The CDR3 extends over 15 amino acids. J gave up 2 bases and V 5 bases, and 5 bases lay outside the gene matches. Germline V lookup: CDR1 MNHEY, CDR2 SMNVEV (reference sequence). This CDR3 reads CASSLRTGTYNEQFF. In nucleotides, the CDR3 is TGTGCCAGCAGTCTTCGGACAGGGACCTACAATGAGCAGTTCTTC.

The chain is built from TRBV18 and TRBJ2-7, with D possibly being TRBD1 (6 bases). Germline V lookup: CDR1 KGHSH, CDR2 LQKENI. CDR3 length equals 12 residues. Trimming stripped 5 bases from V and 5 bases from J, with 10 bases between. The CDR3 sequence: CASSTNRDEQYF. CDR3 DNA sequence: TGTGCCAGCTCAACGAACAGGGACGAGCAGTACTTC.